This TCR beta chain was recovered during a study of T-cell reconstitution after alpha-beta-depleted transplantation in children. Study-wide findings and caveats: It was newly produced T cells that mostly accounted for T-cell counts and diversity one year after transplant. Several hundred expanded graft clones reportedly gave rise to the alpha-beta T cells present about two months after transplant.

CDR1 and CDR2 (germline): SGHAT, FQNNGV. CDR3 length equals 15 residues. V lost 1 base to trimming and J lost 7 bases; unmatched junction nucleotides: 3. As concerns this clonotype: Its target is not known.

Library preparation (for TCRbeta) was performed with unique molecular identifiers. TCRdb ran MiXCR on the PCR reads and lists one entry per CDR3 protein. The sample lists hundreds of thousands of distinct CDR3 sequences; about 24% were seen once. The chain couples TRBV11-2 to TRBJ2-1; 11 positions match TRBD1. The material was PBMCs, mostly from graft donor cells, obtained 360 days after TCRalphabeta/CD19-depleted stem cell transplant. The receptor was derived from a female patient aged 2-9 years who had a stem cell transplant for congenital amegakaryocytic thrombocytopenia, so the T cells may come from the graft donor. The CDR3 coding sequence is TGTGCCAGCAGCTTAGGGACAGGGGGCGAGAATGAGCAGTTCTTC. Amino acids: CASSLGTGGENEQFF.